This T cell receptor beta chain appears in the sequencing data of a study of blood T cell repertoires in COVID-19. Study details: COVID-19 samples from acute and convalescent phases originated in the United States, Italy and Spain.

CDR1 and CDR2 from the germline V gene are MGHDK and SYGVNS. This CDR3 region has 15 residues. Trimming took off 8 bases at V and 4 bases at J, with 21 bases between the two ends. Participant reports of clinical history set cohort assignment. Repertoires were generated with immunoSEQ multiplex PCR, while TCRdb's copy carries only in-frame clones and drops some. The sample records 280,000 or so clones, roughly 88% being singletons. This receptor was taken from a young man who had recovered from COVID-19. Sequencing was performed on PBMCs or T cells enriched from blood (not recorded which). The rearrangement uses TRBV25-1 and TRBJ2-7; a possible D gene is TRBD2 (5 bases). CDR3 coding DNA: TGTGCCAGCGGAGGTATGAGCAGGACGGGTTACGAGCAGTACTTC. This sequence encodes CASGGMSRTGYEQYF.